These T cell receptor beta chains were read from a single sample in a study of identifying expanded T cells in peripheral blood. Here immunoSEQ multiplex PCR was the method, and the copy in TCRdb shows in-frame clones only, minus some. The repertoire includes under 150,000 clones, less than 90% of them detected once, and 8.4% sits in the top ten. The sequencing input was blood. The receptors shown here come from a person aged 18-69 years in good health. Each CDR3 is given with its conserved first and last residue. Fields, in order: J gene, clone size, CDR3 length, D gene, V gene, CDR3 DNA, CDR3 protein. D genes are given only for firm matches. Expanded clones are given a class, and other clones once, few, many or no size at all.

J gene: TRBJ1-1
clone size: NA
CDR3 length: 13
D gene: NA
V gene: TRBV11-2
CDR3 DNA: TGTGCCAGCAGCTTAGTTGGGACCCCTGAAGCTTTCTTT
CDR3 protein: CASSLVGTPEAFF

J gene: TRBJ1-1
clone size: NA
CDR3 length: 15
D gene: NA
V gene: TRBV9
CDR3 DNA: TGTGCCAGCAGCGTAGGGCCAGAATCGAACACTGAAGCTTTCTTT
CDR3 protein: CASSVGPESNTEAFF

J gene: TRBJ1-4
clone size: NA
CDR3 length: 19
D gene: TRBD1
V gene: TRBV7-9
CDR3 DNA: TGTGCCAGCAGCTTAAGGGGGACAGGGTTCTCTGGGACTAATGAAAAACTGTTTTTT
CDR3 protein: CASSLRGTGFSGTNEKLFF

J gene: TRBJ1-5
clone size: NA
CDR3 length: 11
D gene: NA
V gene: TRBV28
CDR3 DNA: TGTGCCAGCCAGGGCGGCCAGCCCCAGCATTTT
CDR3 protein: CASQGGQPQHF

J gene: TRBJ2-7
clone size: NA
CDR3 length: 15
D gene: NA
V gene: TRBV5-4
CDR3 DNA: TGTGCCAGCAGCTTGGCGAGAGGGTATGGCTACGAGCAGTACTTC
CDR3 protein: CASSLARGYGYEQYF

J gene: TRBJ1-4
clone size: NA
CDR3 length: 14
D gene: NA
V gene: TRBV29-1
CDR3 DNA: TGCAGCGTTGAAGAGGGTAGGTTTGGTGAAAAACTGTTTTTT
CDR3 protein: CSVEEGRFGEKLFF

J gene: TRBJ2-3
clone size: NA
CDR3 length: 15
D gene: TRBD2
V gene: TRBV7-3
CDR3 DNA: TGTGCCAGCAGCTGGGGACTAGGGGTGACAGATACGCAGTATTTT
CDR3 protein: CASSWGLGVTDTQYF

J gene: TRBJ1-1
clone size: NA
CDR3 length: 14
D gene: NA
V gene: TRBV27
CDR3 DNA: TGTGCCAGCAGTTCGGACCTACAGAACACTGAAGCTTTCTTT
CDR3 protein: CASSSDLQNTEAFF

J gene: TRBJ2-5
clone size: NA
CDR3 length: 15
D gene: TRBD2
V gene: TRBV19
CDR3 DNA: TGTGCCAGTAGCGCTAGCGGAGGTATCCAAGAGACCCAGTACTTC
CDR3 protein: CASSASGGIQETQYF

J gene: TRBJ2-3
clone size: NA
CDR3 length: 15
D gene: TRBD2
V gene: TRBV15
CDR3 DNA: TGTGCCACCTTCCAGCGGGGGGGGGACACAGATACGCAGTATTTT
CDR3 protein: CATFQRGGDTDTQYF

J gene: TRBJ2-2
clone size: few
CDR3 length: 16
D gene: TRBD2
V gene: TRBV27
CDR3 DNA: TGTGCCAGCAGAGACAGACTAGCGGTAAACACCGGGGAGCTGTTTTTT
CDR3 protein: CASRDRLAVNTGELFF

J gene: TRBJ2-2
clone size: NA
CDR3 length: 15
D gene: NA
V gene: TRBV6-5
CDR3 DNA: TGTGCCAGCAGTTACGGACAGCGTTTCACCGGGGAGCTGTTTTTT
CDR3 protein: CASSYGQRFTGELFF

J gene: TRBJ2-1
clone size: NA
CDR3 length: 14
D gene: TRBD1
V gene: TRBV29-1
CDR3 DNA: TGCAGCGTTGAAGGACAGGGCTCCTACAATGAGCAGTTCTTC
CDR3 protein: CSVEGQGSYNEQFF

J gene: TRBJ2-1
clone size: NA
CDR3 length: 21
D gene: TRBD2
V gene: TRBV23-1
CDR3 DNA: TGCGCCAGCAGTCAACAACAGACTAGCCGGAGGATGATACGAGGCTACAATGAGCAGTTCTTC
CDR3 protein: CASSQQQTSRRMIRGYNEQFF

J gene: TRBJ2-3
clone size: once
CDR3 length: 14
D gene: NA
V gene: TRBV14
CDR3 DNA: TGTGCCAGCAGGCTTACAGGGAAGGCAGATACGCAGTATTTT
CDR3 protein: CASRLTGKADTQYF

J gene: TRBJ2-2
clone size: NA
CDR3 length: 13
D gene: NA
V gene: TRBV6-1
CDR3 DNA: TGTGCCAGCAGTGGAGAATACACCGGGGAGCTGTTTTTT
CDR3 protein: CASSGEYTGELFF

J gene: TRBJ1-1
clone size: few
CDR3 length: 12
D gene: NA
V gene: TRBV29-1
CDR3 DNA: TGCAGCGTAGACACCGGCGGGACTGAAGCTTTCTTT
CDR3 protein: CSVDTGGTEAFF

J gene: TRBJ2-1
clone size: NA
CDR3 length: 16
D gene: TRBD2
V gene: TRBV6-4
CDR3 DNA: TGTGCCAGCAGTGACTTTAGCGGGAGCTCCTACAATGAGCAGTTCTTC
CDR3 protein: CASSDFSGSSYNEQFF

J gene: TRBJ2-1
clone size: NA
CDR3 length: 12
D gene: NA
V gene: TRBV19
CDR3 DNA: TGTGCCAGTAGTATCGGGGACTTGAAACAGTTCTTC
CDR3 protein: CASSIGDLKQFF

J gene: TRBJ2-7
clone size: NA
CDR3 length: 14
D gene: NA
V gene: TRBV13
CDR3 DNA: TGTGCCAGCAGCTTGAGGCAAGTTTTCTACGAGCAGTACTTC
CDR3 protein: CASSLRQVFYEQYF

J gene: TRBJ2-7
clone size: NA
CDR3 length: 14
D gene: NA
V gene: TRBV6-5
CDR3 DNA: TGTGCCAGCAGTTACTTACAGGGTAGGAACGAGCAGTACTTC
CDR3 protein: CASSYLQGRNEQYF

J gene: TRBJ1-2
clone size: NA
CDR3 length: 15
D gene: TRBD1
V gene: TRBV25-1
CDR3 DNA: TGTGCCAGCAGAGCGTCGACAGGGATGAACTATGGCTACACCTTC
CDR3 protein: CASRASTGMNYGYTF

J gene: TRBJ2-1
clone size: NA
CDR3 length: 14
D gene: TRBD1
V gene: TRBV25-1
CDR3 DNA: TGTGCCAGCAGTGACCCACAGGGGTACAATGAGCAGTTCTTC
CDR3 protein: CASSDPQGYNEQFF

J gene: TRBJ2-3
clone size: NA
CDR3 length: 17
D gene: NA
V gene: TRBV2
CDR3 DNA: TGTGCCAGCAGGGACACTGCCCCGAGGACTAGCACAGATACGCAGTATTTT
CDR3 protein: CASRDTAPRTSTDTQYF

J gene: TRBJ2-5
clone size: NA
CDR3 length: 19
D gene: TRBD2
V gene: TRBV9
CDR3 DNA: TGTGCCAGCAGCCCTACAGGACTAGCGGGGGGCCCCAGCCAAGAGACCCAGTACTTC
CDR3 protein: CASSPTGLAGGPSQETQYF

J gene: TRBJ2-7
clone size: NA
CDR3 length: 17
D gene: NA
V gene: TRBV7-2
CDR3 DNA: TGTGCCAGCAGCTTAGTTGCCCGCGGGGTATCCCCCTACGAGCAGTACTTC
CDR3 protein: CASSLVARGVSPYEQYF

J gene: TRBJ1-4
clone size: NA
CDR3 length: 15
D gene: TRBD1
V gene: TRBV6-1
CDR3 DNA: TGTGCCAGCAGTCAAAACAGGGGGATTGATGAAAAACTGTTTTTT
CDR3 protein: CASSQNRGIDEKLFF

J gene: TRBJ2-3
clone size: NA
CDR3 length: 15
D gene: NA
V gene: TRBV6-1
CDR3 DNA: TGTGCCAGCAGTGAAGCGGAGGCTTCACTATATACGCAGTATTTT
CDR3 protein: CASSEAEASLYTQYF

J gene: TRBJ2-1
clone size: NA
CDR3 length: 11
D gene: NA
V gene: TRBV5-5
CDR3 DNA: TGTGCCAGTGGACCCTACAATGAGCAGTTCTTC
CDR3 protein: CASGPYNEQFF

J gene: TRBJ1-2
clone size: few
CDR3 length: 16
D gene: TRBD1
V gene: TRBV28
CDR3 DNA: TGTGCCAGCAGTTTATCGGCTCTACAGGGGATCTATGGCTACACCTTC
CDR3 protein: CASSLSALQGIYGYTF

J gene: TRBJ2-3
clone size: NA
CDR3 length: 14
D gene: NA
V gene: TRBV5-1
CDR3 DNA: TGCGCCAGCAGCTTGGAGGGCTTACCAGATACGCAGTATTTT
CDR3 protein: CASSLEGLPDTQYF

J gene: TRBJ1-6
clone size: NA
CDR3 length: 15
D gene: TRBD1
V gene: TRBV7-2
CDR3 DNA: TGTGCCAGCAGCGTTTCCGGGACAGACAATTCACCCCTCCACTTT
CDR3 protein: CASSVSGTDNSPLHF